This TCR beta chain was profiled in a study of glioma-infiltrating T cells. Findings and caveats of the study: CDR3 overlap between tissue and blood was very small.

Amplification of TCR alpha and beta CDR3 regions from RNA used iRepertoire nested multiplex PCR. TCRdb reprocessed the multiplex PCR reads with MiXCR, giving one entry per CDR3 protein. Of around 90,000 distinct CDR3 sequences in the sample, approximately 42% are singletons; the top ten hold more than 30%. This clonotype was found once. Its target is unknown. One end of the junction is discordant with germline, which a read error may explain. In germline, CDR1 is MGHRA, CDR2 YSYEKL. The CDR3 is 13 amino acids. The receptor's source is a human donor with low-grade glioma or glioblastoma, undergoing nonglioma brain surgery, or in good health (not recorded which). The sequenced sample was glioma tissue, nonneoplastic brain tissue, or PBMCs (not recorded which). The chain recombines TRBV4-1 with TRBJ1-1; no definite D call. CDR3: CANSLRENTEAFF. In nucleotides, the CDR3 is TGCGCCAACAGCTTACGGGAGAACACTGAAGCTTTCTTT.